The 12 T cell receptor beta chains given below trace back to one sample, sequenced in a study of blood T cell repertoires in COVID-19. Repertoires were generated with immunoSEQ multiplex PCR, while TCRdb's copy carries only in-frame clones and drops some. The sample lists about 190,000 clones, around 85% seen once, with about 13% in the top ten. Sequences were obtained from peripheral blood. The receptors were gathered from a man aged 45-65 years who had recovered from COVID-19.

The chain uses TRBV5-1 and TRBJ2-2; TRBD1 matches at 7 bases. CDR3 length equals 15 residues. With 7 bases clipped from V and 0 bases from J, the junction kept 6 bases outside the gene matches. Germline assignment: CDR1 SGHRS and CDR2 YFSETQ. The DNA for the CDR3 is TGCGCCAGCCGTTCCGGGACAGCGAACACCGGGGAGCTGTTTTTT. Translation gives CASRSGTANTGELFF.

The V and J genes are TRBV30 and TRBJ1-1, with D possibly matching TRBD1 (6 bases). The CDR3 runs 16 residues. V was trimmed by 0 bases and J by 0 bases, leaving 14 bases between them. CDR1 is GTSNPN, CDR2 SVGIG, per germline (reference sequence). The CDR3 DNA follows: TGTGCCTGGAGTGTAACAGGGTTGAGTATGAACACTGAAGCTTTCTTT. Protein: CAWSVTGLSMNTEAFF.

The CDR3 nucleotides are TGTGCCACCAGAGGACAGGGAGAGTCTGGAAACACCATATATTTT. Translated: CATRGQGESGNTIYF. The chain couples TRBV24-1 to TRBJ1-3, with 8 bases aligning to TRBD1. CDR1 KGHDR and CDR2 SFDVKD come from the germline V gene. V lost 7 bases, J lost 1 base, and 5 bases stayed unmatched. CDR3 size: 15 residues.

The chain couples TRBV4-2 to TRBJ2-7; TRBD2 matches at 13 bases. The CDR3 covers 18 residues. Trimming at V came to 4 bases and at J to 0 bases, leaving 9 bases not matched to a gene. CDR1 is LGHNA, CDR2 YNFKEQ, per germline. CDR3 nucleotides: TGTGCCAGCAGCCCAAGGTTACTAGCGGGAGGGAGCTCCTACGAGCAGTACTTC. Its translation: CASSPRLLAGGSSYEQYF.

The chain uses TRBV27 and TRBJ2-7; TRBD2 matches 10 bases. Per germline, CDR1 MNHEY and CDR2 SMNVEV (reference sequence). This CDR3 region has 14 residues. V shed 5 bases, J shed 4 bases, and the junction held 5 bases outside the gene matches. CDR3 amino acids: CASSPGTSEYEQYF. In nucleotides, the CDR3 is TGTGCCAGCAGTCCGGGGACTAGCGAGTACGAGCAGTACTTC.

This chain connects TRBV19 to TRBJ1-1; D might be TRBD1 (6 bases). The V end was cut by 7 bases, the J end by 4 bases, with 25 bases between. Germline V gives CDR1 LNHDA, CDR2 SQIVND (reference sequence). This CDR3 spans 17 amino acids. Written as DNA, the CDR3 is TGTGCCAGTAAGAAGCATGCAGGGGCTGCCGATGTCACTGAAGCTTTCTTT. It is translated as CASKKHAGAADVTEAFF.

The rearrangement joins TRBV11-3 to TRBJ2-7; D is undetermined. V was shortened by 2 bases and J by 6 bases, with 8 bases between the two germline ends. The CDR3 extends over 12 amino acids. Germline V gene lookup returns CDR1 SGHNT and CDR2 YENEEA. The CDR3 DNA reads TGTGCCAGCAGCTTATCCAGTGGCGAGCAGTACTTC. Residues: CASSLSSGEQYF.

This clone showed up just once. The chain combines TRBV29-1 with TRBJ1-2; possible D gene TRBD1, 6 bases. Germline CDR1 SQVTM, CDR2 ANQGSEA. The CDR3 has 13 amino acids. The V end lost 0 bases, the J end lost 6 bases, and 11 bases lay between the germline ends. The CDR3 bases are TGCAGCGTTGAAGAGGGGGCAATAAATGGCTACACCTTC. It encodes CSVEEGAINGYTF. Variable domain in full (rest from reference TRBV29-1 and TRBJ1-2): SAVISQKPSRDICQRGTSLTIQCQVDSQVTMMFWYRQQPGQSLTLIATANQGSEATYESGFVIDKFPISRPNLTFSTLTVSNMSPEDSSIYLCSVEEGAINGYTFGSGTRLTVV.

This clone turned up a few times. The V and J genes are TRBV7-9 and TRBJ2-1, with 11 positions matching TRBD2. Germline-derived CDR1 and CDR2 are SEHNR and FQNEAQ (reference sequence). The CDR3 has 17 amino acids. Trimming at V came to 0 bases and at J to 9 bases, leaving 10 bases not matched to a gene. CDR3 amino acids: CASSLAPSTSGNAEQFF. As DNA, the CDR3 is TGTGCCAGCAGCTTAGCTCCATCGACTAGCGGGAACGCTGAGCAGTTCTTC.

The chain combines TRBV9 with TRBJ2-1, with 15 bases matching TRBD2. Germline V gives CDR1 SGDLS, CDR2 YYNGEE. J was trimmed by 7 bases and V by 4 bases; bases with no gene match: 6. This CDR3 has 16 amino acids. As DNA, the CDR3 is TGTGCCAGCAGCAAATCAGGACTAGCGGGAGGGAATGAGCAGTTCTTC. Protein product: CASSKSGLAGGNEQFF.

The rearrangement links TRBV7-2 to TRBJ2-3, with 10 positions matching TRBD2. The V gene's germline CDR1 is SGHTA and CDR2 FQGNSA. This CDR3 region has 15 residues. V gave up 1 base and J gave up 6 bases; unmatched junction bases: 4. DNA for the CDR3: TGTGCCAGCAGCTTAGAAGCGGGAGGGCCGGATACGCAGTATTTT. Amino acid sequence: CASSLEAGGPDTQYF.

J is TRBJ1-6 and V is TRBV7-3; 7 bases agree with TRBD1. V lost 2 bases to trimming and J lost 5 bases; unmatched junction nucleotides: 3. Germline CDR1 SGHTA, CDR2 FQGTGA. The CDR3 spans 15 residues. CDR3 sequence (DNA): TGTGCCAGCAGCTTAGTGGGACAGAATAATTCACCCCTCCACTTT. This sequence encodes CASSLVGQNNSPLHF.